One sample yielded the 28 T cell receptor beta chains listed below, sequenced in a study of regulatory T cells in long-lasting Graves disease (dated by TCRdb to about 2021). The intended sense of this specimen's time point label: persistent/refractory GD, antithyroid drugs over 5 years with positive TRAb. For both TCR sequencing and RNA sequencing, RNA was extracted from PBMCs using TRIzol. Library generation was performed with multiplex PCR. TCRdb lists the instrument as Illumina HiSeq 4000. To build TCR beta libraries, CDR3 regions were amplified by Arm-PCR using iRepertoire HTBI primers. TCRdb ran its own pipeline on the public reads, namely fastp trimming at Q25 and MiXCR clone calling, and kept in-frame beta chains. For every CDR3 protein sequence, its rows merge into one entry that carries the most common genes and DNA. Counted in this sample were around 450,000 distinct CDR3 sequences; 20% to 25% of them appeared once. The ten largest clones add up to less than 9% of the sample.

The sequences come from peripheral blood mononuclear cells (PBMCs), collected when the disease was refractory, from a patient treated with antithyroid drugs. These receptor sequences come from a female donor with Graves disease.

The J gene is TRBJ2-2, the V gene TRBV3-1; no firm D call. V shed 0 bases and J shed 9 bases, with 11 bases lying between them. Germline V lookup: CDR1 LGHDT, CDR2 YNNKEL (reference sequence). CDR3 length: 14 amino acids. The CDR3 nucleotides read TGTGCCAGCAGCCAAGATCCCGCGGAGAGGGAGCTGTTTTTT. Its translation is CASSQDPAERELFF.

About this clonotype: One base away lies a much larger clone, so this may be a sequencing read error. The V and J genes are TRBV7-2 and TRBJ2-5; 10 bases fit TRBD2. CDR3 length: 17 residues. Germline V gives CDR1 SGHTA, CDR2 FQGNSA. The CDR3 reads CASSQGSGLAAQGTQYF. CDR3 nucleotides: TGTGCCAGCAGCCAAGGGTCCGGACTAGCGGCCCAAGGGACCCAGTACTTC.

The table lists this clonotype with a few counts. The chain carries TRBV11-2 and TRBJ2-1; 11 bases are shared with TRBD2. Trimming removed 5 bases from V and 14 bases from J; junction bases left unmatched: 14. The CDR3 totals 15 residues. Germline V lookup: CDR1 SGHAT, CDR2 FQNNGV. The DNA for the CDR3 is TGTGCCAGCAGCGGGCCCGGGACTAGCGGCGGTAGAGAGTTCTTC. This sequence encodes CASSGPGTSGGREFF. Full variable domain (remainder filled in from reference TRBV11-2 and TRBJ2-1): EAGVAQSPRYKIIEKRQSVAFWCNPISGHATLYWYQQILGQGPKLLIQFQNNGVVDDSQLPKDRFSAERLKGVDSTLKIQPAKLEDSAVYLCASSGPGTSGGREFFGPGTRLTVL.

With respect to this clonotype: A single base separates this from a much larger clone, so it may be a read error. The rearrangement joins TRBV28 to TRBJ1-2; D gene uncertain. The V and J ends lost 5 bases and 0 bases respectively, with 10 bases between them. The CDR3 runs to 14 residues. The germline V gene encodes CDR1 MDHEN and CDR2 SYDVKM. For the CDR3, the DNA is TGTGCCAGCAGTCTAAGCAGTCCTAACTATGGCTACACCTTC. Its translation is CASSLSSPNYGYTF.

About this clonotype: A read error is possible here, since a much larger clone lies one base away. V and J are TRBV7-2 and TRBJ2-5, with 7 positions matching TRBD1. The CDR3 length is 15 residues. Germline CDR1 SGHTA, CDR2 FQGNSA. V was pared by 5 bases and J by 4 bases, with 10 bases of the junction left unmatched. CDR3 bases: TGTGCCAGCAGCCCAGTACAGGGGAGAGGAGAGACCCAGTACTTC. Translating it yields CASSPVQGRGETQYF.

This clonotype came up many times. The J gene is TRBJ1-6, the V gene TRBV5-1, with D hard to call. The CDR3 spans 13 residues. Germline values: CDR1 SGHRS, CDR2 YFSETQ. The V and J ends lost 4 bases and 8 bases respectively, with 10 bases between them. The CDR3 here is CASSAFIDSPLHF. In DNA form, the CDR3 reads TGCGCCAGCAGCGCCTTCATTGATTCACCCCTCCACTTT.

There are many counts of this clonotype. The CDR3 protein is CASSISGGLGGYTF. For the CDR3, the DNA is TGTGCCAGCAGCATCTCGGGGGGATTGGGTGGCTACACCTTC. The chain joins TRBV11-2 to TRBJ1-2, with D tentatively TRBD1 (5 bases). V lost 5 bases, J lost 7 bases, and 17 bases lay in between. Germline CDR1 reads SGHAT; CDR2 reads FQNNGV. This CDR3 is 14 amino acids long.

This clonotype was seen at least ten times. Sequence at one end of the junction differs from germline and may be a read error. J is TRBJ1-1 and V is TRBV2; no reliable D call. Per germline, CDR1 SNHLY and CDR2 FYNNEI. The CDR3 has 11 residues. CDR3 loop: CTSSSDTEAFF. DNA of the CDR3: TGTACCAGCAGTTCCGACACTGAAGCTTTCTTT.

This clonotype appeared many times. The V call is TRBV6-1, the J call TRBJ1-4; D is ambiguous. The ends were cut back, 6 bases at V and 3 bases at J, with 11 bases in the middle. This CDR3 has 14 residues. Germline V gives CDR1 MNHNS, CDR2 SASEGT. The CDR3 is CASSQPGSNEKLFF. Here the CDR3 DNA reads TGTGCCAGCAGCCAGCCCGGGTCTAATGAAAAACTGTTTTTT.

This clonotype was detected many times. The chain couples TRBV28 to TRBJ2-5, with 9 bases fitting TRBD2. The CDR3 is 18 amino acids. Germline V gene sequence: CDR1 MDHEN, CDR2 SYDVKM. The ends lost 5 bases at V and 1 base at J; junction bases unmatched: 14. As DNA, the CDR3 is TGTGCCAGCAGTCCACTACGTCCGCGGGGGGGTTCCCAAGAGACCCAGTACTTC. Translated, it gives CASSPLRPRGGSQETQYF.

This clonotype occurred a few times. V and J are TRBV5-1 and TRBJ2-7, with D maybe TRBD1 (6 bases). The germline V and J ends were trimmed by 0 bases and 2 bases, with 12 bases remaining between them. The CDR3 is 15 residues long. Germline-derived CDR1 and CDR2 are SGHRS and YFSETQ. The chain's CDR3 is CASSLAGAPTYEQYF. CDR3 coding DNA: TGCGCCAGCAGCTTGGCAGGGGCCCCGACCTACGAGCAGTACTTC.

This chain links TRBV4-3 with TRBJ1-1; a possible D gene is TRBD1 (5 bases). V was trimmed by 0 bases and J by 4 bases, leaving 15 bases between them. Germline V lookup: CDR1 LGHNA, CDR2 YSLEER. CDR3 length: 16 amino acids. The CDR3 DNA reads as TGCGCCAGCAGCCAAGATTCGGCCGGGACGGGCACTGAAGCTTTCTTT. Protein sequence: CASSQDSAGTGTEAFF.

The genes are TRBV10-3 and TRBJ2-1; 9 nucleotides align to TRBD2. Losses at the gene ends were 11 bases for V and 9 bases for J; bases not matched to a gene: 14. CDR1 ENHRY and CDR2 SYGVKD come from the germline V gene. The CDR3 consists of 14 residues. This chain's CDR3 is CAVAIAGEMAEQFF. The CDR3 region has the DNA TGTGCCGTCGCGATAGCGGGAGAGATGGCTGAGCAGTTCTTC.

This chain uses TRBV20-1 with TRBJ1-1; TRBD1 is a possible D gene (6 bases). The CDR3 is 14 residues long. Trimming removed 5 bases at V and 2 bases at J, with 15 bases between. Germline loops: CDR1 DFQATT, CDR2 SNEGSKA (reference sequence). The CDR3, as DNA: TGCAGTGCTCCAGAGGGGGATATTAACACTGAAGCTTTCTTT. Translation: CSAPEGDINTEAFF.

The chain carries TRBV4-1 and TRBJ1-6; no clear D. The CDR3 is 13 residues long. V shed 0 bases and J shed 7 bases, with 4 bases lying between them. Germline V gene data show CDR1 as MGHRA and CDR2 as YSYEKL. CDR3 sequence reads: CASSQDRNSPLHF. CDR3 DNA: TGCGCCAGCAGCCAAGACAGAAATTCACCCCTCCACTTT.

There are many counts of this clonotype. The rearrangement uses TRBV24-1 and TRBJ1-4; weak D call: TRBD1 (5 bases). Germline CDR1 KGHDR, CDR2 SFDVKD. The CDR3 spans 14 residues. V lost 4 bases to trimming and J lost 8 bases, with 13 bases between them. CDR3 loop: CATSERGEREKLFF. The CDR3 DNA sequence: TGTGCCACCAGTGAGAGGGGCGAAAGGGAAAAACTGTTTTTT.

This clonotype was counted a few times. The V call is TRBV4-1, the J call TRBJ1-2; D not certain. Germline loops: CDR1 MGHRA, CDR2 YSYEKL. This CDR3 has 13 amino acids. The V and J ends lost 5 bases and 2 bases respectively, with 9 bases between them. The CDR3 spells CASSYGPNYGYTF. The CDR3 bases are TGCGCCAGCAGCTACGGACCGAACTATGGCTACACCTTC.

The rearrangement joins TRBV12-3 or TRBV12-4 to TRBJ2-6; TRBD2 might be the D (7 bases). The CDR3 has 17 residues. V shed 0 bases and J shed 2 bases, with 11 bases lying between them. The CDR3 region has the DNA TGTGCCAGCAGTTTAGCGCGAGGGGGGGCTGGGGCCAACGTCCTGACTTTC. This encodes CASSLARGGAGANVLTF.

Concerning this clonotype itself: This likely came from a read error, as a far larger clone is one base away. This sequence joins TRBV10-3 and TRBJ1-2; 8 bases match TRBD1. The CDR3 is 13 residues long. J lost 8 bases, V lost 5 bases, and 7 bases had no gene match. Germline-derived CDR1 and CDR2 are ENHRY and SYGVKD. Here the CDR3 DNA reads TGTGCCATCAGTTTGACGACAGGGGAAGGCTACACCTTC. It yields the protein CAISLTTGEGYTF.

This clonotype has ten or more counts. The chain links TRBV7-8 to TRBJ2-2; the D gene is possibly TRBD1 (5 bases). The CDR3 contains 12 residues. The V gene lost 5 bases and the J gene lost 7 bases, with 8 bases spanning the gap. The germline CDR1 and CDR2 sequences are SGHVS and FQNEAQ. Here the CDR3 DNA reads TGTGCCAGCAGCATTGACAGCGGGGAGCTGTTTTTT. Translation gives CASSIDSGELFF.

This clonotype has at least ten counts. This sequence joins TRBV12-3 or TRBV12-4 and TRBJ2-5; D gene ambiguous. CDR3 length: 15 amino acids. The ends were cut back, 1 base at V and 2 bases at J, with 11 bases in the middle. The CDR3 reads CASSLDLLYQETQYF. In nucleotides, the CDR3 is TGTGCCAGCAGTTTAGACCTACTTTATCAAGAGACCCAGTACTTC.

Many counts were recorded for this clonotype. This chain connects TRBV9 to TRBJ1-2; 7 bases map to TRBD1. This CDR3 has 14 residues. V lost 4 bases and J lost 6; bases outside the gene matches: 9. Per the germline V gene, CDR1 is SGDLS and CDR2 is YYNGEE. CDR3 amino acids: CASSPQTGSDGYTF. The CDR3 DNA reads TGTGCCAGCAGCCCCCAGACAGGGAGTGATGGCTACACCTTC.

As regards this clonotype: A clone one base away is much larger, so this may be a read error. The V call is TRBV2, the J call TRBJ2-5; no clear D. The V gene's germline CDR1 is SNHLY and CDR2 FYNNEI. This CDR3 has 13 residues. V lost 5 bases and J lost 5, with 12 bases in between. The CDR3 here is CASSPARWETQYF. For the CDR3, the DNA is TGTGCCAGCAGTCCGGCTAGATGGGAGACCCAGTACTTC.

The CDR3 spells CASSLANGGDEQYF. The DNA of the CDR3 is TGTGCCAGCAGCTTAGCGAATGGGGGCGACGAGCAGTACTTC. The J gene is TRBJ2-7, the V gene TRBV7-2; possible D gene TRBD1, 6 bases. There are 14 residues in the CDR3. Between the trimmed V and J ends, which lost 0 bases and 5 bases, there was a span of 11 bases. CDR1 and CDR2 (germline): SGHTA, FQGNSA.

This clonotype was counted at least ten times. This sequence joins TRBV28 and TRBJ1-1; TRBD1 aligns across 10 bases. Germline CDR1 and CDR2: MDHEN and SYDVKM. CDR3 length: 16 residues. V trimming: 5 bases; J trimming: 3 bases; junction bases outside the gene matches: 9. The CDR3 DNA sequence: TGTGCCAGCAGTCAGACAGGGGGCCCCGGTTACACTGAAGCTTTCTTT. The encoded protein is CASSQTGGPGYTEAFF.

This clonotype was counted a few times. The missing conserved phenylalanine or tryptophan at the end of this CDR3 makes a read error likely. The rearrangement uses TRBV12-3 or TRBV12-4 and TRBJ1-1, with 7 bases matching TRBD1. Unmatched junction bases numbered 3, after V lost 7 bases and J lost 1 base. This CDR3 is built from 13 residues. The CDR3 DNA reads as TGTGCCAGCACCCGACAGGGGAACACTGAAGCTTTCCTT. Amino acids: CASTRQGNTEAFL.

The chain joins TRBV7-9 to TRBJ2-3, with D possibly matching TRBD2 (6 bases). CDR1 is SEHNR and CDR2 is FQNEAQ in the germline V gene (reference sequence). Trimming shortened V by 5 bases and J by 6 bases, and 12 bases separated the two germline ends. The CDR3 has 13 amino acids. The CDR3 reads CASSPWAGDTQYF. The CDR3 nucleotides are TGTGCCAGCAGCCCATGGGCGGGGGATACGCAGTATTTT.

This clonotype appeared many times. This chain connects TRBV28 to TRBJ1-1; 11 positions match TRBD1. CDR1 and CDR2 (germline): MDHEN, SYDVKM. CDR3 length: 17 amino acids. V dropped 6 bases and J dropped 1; count of bases not matched to a gene: 10. This CDR3 reads CASSKLRDRGRNTEAFF. In DNA form, the CDR3 reads TGTGCCAGCAGCAAACTACGGGACAGGGGGAGGAACACTGAAGCTTTCTTT.